The 19 T cell receptor beta chains presented below share a single source sample, sequenced in a study of OX40 agonist ivuxolimab in advanced cancers. Produced via immunoSEQ multiplex PCR; TCRdb's table is partial and in-frame only. The table includes approximately 65,000 clones, about 83% detected once. This sample comprised CD4+ or CD8+ T cells sorted from blood, obtained in a trial of the OX40 agonist ivuxolimab. Receptor source: an adult with an advanced solid tumor such as melanoma, head and neck, liver or kidney cancer.

Only one count was recorded for this clone. V gene TRBV4-1 combines with J gene TRBJ2-1, with 11 bases fitting TRBD2. V lost 6 bases and J lost 7; bases outside the gene matches: 11. Germline values: CDR1 MGHRA, CDR2 YSYEKL. The CDR3 is made up of 16 amino acids. CDR3: CASSPQLAGVRNEQFF. The CDR3 DNA is TGCGCCAGCAGTCCTCAACTAGCGGGGGTTCGGAATGAGCAGTTCTTC.

The J gene is TRBJ1-2, the V gene TRBV11-2; TRBD1 matches 11 bases. In germline, CDR1 is SGHAT, CDR2 FQNNGV. The CDR3 extends over 17 amino acids. V was pared by 6 bases and J by 4 bases, with 13 bases of the junction left unmatched. The CDR3 DNA reads as TGTGCCAGCAGTTCCCGGGGCAGGGACAGGGGGGGCTATGGCTACACCTTC. Encoded protein: CASSSRGRDRGGYGYTF.

V is TRBV5-5 and J is TRBJ2-7; D possibly corresponds to TRBD2 (5 bases). Germline V CDR1 and CDR2: SGHKS, YYEKEE (reference sequence). V dropped 3 bases and J dropped 6 bases, with 19 bases sitting between them. This CDR3 region has 15 residues. The CDR3 sequence is CASSSPHMRVFEQYF. The CDR3 DNA is TGTGCCAGCAGCTCACCCCACATGAGGGTCTTCGAGCAGTACTTC.

This chain connects TRBV7-9 to TRBJ2-1; D is unclear. Trimming removed 1 base from V and 1 base from J, with 8 bases in between. The CDR3 totals 15 residues. Germline lookup yields CDR1 SEHNR and CDR2 FQNEAQ (reference sequence). The CDR3 here is CASSLVGLSYNEQFF. For the CDR3, the DNA is TGTGCCAGCAGCTTAGTTGGGTTGTCCTACAATGAGCAGTTCTTC.

This clone was detected only a few times. The gene calls are TRBV5-5 and TRBJ2-1, with a weak D call TRBD2 (5 bases). V was clipped by 0 bases and J by 3 bases, with 16 bases between them. The CDR3 is 17 amino acids. Per germline, CDR1 SGHKS and CDR2 YYEKEE (reference sequence). The CDR3 DNA sequence: TGTGCCAGCAGCTTGGAGGTCCGCGGGCCAATCTACAATGAGCAGTTCTTC. It encodes CASSLEVRGPIYNEQFF.

The chain combines TRBV21-1 with TRBJ2-2; TRBD1, as called in the table, went unchecked against the DNA. TRBV21-1 is a pseudogene segment. The CDR3 is 20 residues long. The CDR3 DNA sequence: TGTGCCAGCAGCAATAGAGGACACCGACGAAAATGGTGGAACACCGGGGAGCTGTTTTTT. Residues: CASSNRGHRRKWWNTGELFF.

The chain joins TRBV6-1 to TRBJ2-1, with 8 bases lining up with TRBD2. J lost 4 bases, V lost 8 bases, and 10 bases had no gene match. The CDR3 extends over 15 amino acids. Per germline, CDR1 MNHNS and CDR2 SASEGT. The CDR3 spells CASLPQRGQYNEQFF. The DNA of the CDR3 is TGTGCCAGCCTTCCACAGCGGGGGCAATACAATGAGCAGTTCTTC.

DNA of the CDR3: TGTGCCAGCAGCTCTCAGGTGGCTGGGGAGACCCAGTACTTC. Protein sequence: CASSSQVAGETQYF. The rearrangement uses TRBV7-9 and TRBJ2-5; D unclear. In germline, CDR1 is SEHNR, CDR2 FQNEAQ (reference sequence). Between the trimmed V and J ends, which lost 4 bases and 5 bases, there was a span of 14 bases. The CDR3 contains 14 residues.

This sequence joins TRBV14 and TRBJ1-5; the D is unclear. This CDR3 comprises 15 residues. Germline assignment: CDR1 SGHDN and CDR2 FVKESK. The V end lost 2 bases, the J end lost 5 bases, and 13 bases lay between the germline ends. For the CDR3, the DNA is TGTGCCAGCAGCCAAAGACCTACAAGGGATCAGCCCCAGCATTTT. It is translated as CASSQRPTRDQPQHF.

This chain connects TRBV6-5 to TRBJ2-7; D is perhaps TRBD1 (5 bases). The germline V gene has CDR1 MNHEY and CDR2 SVGAGI. V was cut by 7 bases and J by 2 bases, with 12 bases left in between. This CDR3 is built from 13 residues. The CDR3 loop is CASMAGRTYEQYF. CDR3 sequence (DNA): TGTGCCAGCATGGCAGGGCGAACCTACGAGCAGTACTTC.

V usage is TRBV7-3 and J usage is TRBJ2-1, with 16 positions matching TRBD2. Germline V CDR1 and CDR2: SGHTA, FQGTGA. J was trimmed by 0 bases and V by 1 base; bases with no gene match: 6. The CDR3 covers 20 residues. As DNA, the CDR3 is TGTGCCAGCAGCTTAAGGGGGACTAGCGGGAGGGCCGGCTCCTACAATGAGCAGTTCTTC. Translation: CASSLRGTSGRAGSYNEQFF.

This clone was recorded once. This chain connects TRBV11-2 to TRBJ2-2; D unresolved. CDR3 size: 15 residues. Germline CDR1 reads SGHAT; CDR2 reads FQNNGV. V was cut by 5 bases and J by 2 bases, with 12 bases left in between. The CDR3, as DNA: TGTGCCAGCAGCCCGGGCCTCACCAACACCGGGGAGCTGTTTTTT. Amino acids: CASSPGLTNTGELFF.

The sample holds one count of this clone. This CDR3 is CASSNGGSGVKETQYF. CDR3 DNA sequence: TGTGCCAGCAGCAACGGGGGTAGCGGGGTTAAAGAGACCCAGTACTTC. The V gene is TRBV5-4, the J gene TRBJ2-5; 8 bases fit TRBD2. The CDR3 contains 16 residues. The V segment lost 4 bases and the J segment 3 bases; nucleotides outside the gene matches: 11. Germline values: CDR1 SGHNT, CDR2 YYREEE (reference sequence).

To note about this clone: This CDR3 is also generated by other DNA sequences in the sample. The chain joins TRBV13 to TRBJ1-3, with a tentative D call TRBD1 (5 bases). CDR1 and CDR2 from the germline V gene are PRHDT and FYEKMQ (reference sequence). Trimming stripped 3 bases from V and 4 bases from J, with 10 bases between. The CDR3 has 14 amino acids. Here the CDR3 reads CASSFGGSGNTIYF. CDR3 in DNA: TGTGCCAGCAGCTTCGGGGGGTCGGGAAACACCATATATTTT.

The rearrangement links TRBV10-1 to TRBJ1-2; TRBD1 is a possible D gene (5 bases). V shed 4 bases and J shed 4 bases, with 10 bases lying between them. The CDR3 spans 13 residues. Germline V gives CDR1 WNHNN, CDR2 SYGVQD (reference sequence). The CDR3 reads CASSVEGSYGYTF. CDR3 DNA: TGCGCCAGCAGTGTGGAGGGGTCCTATGGCTACACCTTC.

The V and J genes are TRBV7-8 and TRBJ1-1; possibly TRBD1 for D (5 bases). The germline V and J ends were trimmed by 5 bases and 0 bases, with 13 bases remaining between them. The CDR3 has 15 amino acids. Germline V gene data show CDR1 as SGHVS and CDR2 as FQNEAQ. The CDR3, as DNA: TGTGCCAGCAGCCTTCTGGGACCGTTGAACACTGAAGCTTTCTTT. Translating gives CASSLLGPLNTEAFF.

CDR3 sequence: CASSIGDGEAFF. The CDR3 DNA reads TGTGCCAGTAGTATAGGGGACGGTGAAGCTTTCTTT. This chain links TRBV19 with TRBJ1-1; TRBD1 is a possible D gene (5 bases). With 1 base removed from V and 7 bases from J, the gap between germline ends came to 7 bases. The CDR3 length is 12 residues. The germline V gene has CDR1 LNHDA and CDR2 SQIVND (reference sequence).

This clone occurred once. The CDR3 region is CASSRGFNSPLHF. CDR3 coding DNA: TGTGCCAGCAGCCGGGGGTTTAATTCACCCCTCCACTTT. The chain has TRBV5-6 and TRBJ1-6, with a weak D call TRBD1 (5 bases). The germline V and J ends were trimmed by 4 bases and 6 bases, with 8 bases remaining between them. CDR3 length: 13 residues. CDR1 and CDR2 (germline): SGHDT, YYEEEE. Complete variable domain (other parts from reference TRBV5-6 and TRBJ1-6): DAGVTQSPTHLIKTRGQQVTLRCSPKSGHDTVSWYQQALGQGPQFIFQYYEEEERQRGNFPDRFSGHQFPNYSSELNVNALLLGDSALYLCASSRGFNSPLHFGNGTRLTVT.

This clone appeared a few times. This sequence joins TRBV6-5 and TRBJ2-7, with TRBD2 matching 10 bases. The CDR3 has 14 residues. Germline V gene sequence: CDR1 MNHEY, CDR2 SVGAGI. V gave up 5 bases and J gave up 4 bases; unmatched junction bases: 5. CDR3 sequence (DNA): TGTGCCAGCAGTCTCGGGACTAGCGTATACGAGCAGTACTTC. Protein sequence: CASSLGTSVYEQYF.